The rows below give T cell receptor beta chains drawn from one sample of a study of shared clonotypes between healthy human individuals. Only in-frame clones appear in the TCRdb table, and some are missing; sequencing was by immunoSEQ multiplex PCR. Here the sample spans roughly 2,500,000 clones, roughly 93% being singletons. The sequencing input was naive CD4+ T cells from PBMCs. These receptors all stem from a man younger than 30 in good health. Some clones in this sample may be carry-over from other donors' samples. Both conserved end residues are part of each CDR3. The order of the fields is V gene, D gene, clone size, J gene, CDR3 protein, CDR3 DNA. The D gene is left open where the match is weak. Clone size is not always given. Where it is, it says once, few, many or a class for expanded clones.

v_call: TRBV15; d_call: .; clone_size: .; j_call: TRBJ1-4; cdr3_aa: CATSSTPASNEKLFF; cdr3_nt: TGTGCCACCAGCAGTACACCGGCCTCTAATGAAAAACTGTTTTTT
v_call: TRBV7-9; d_call: TRBD1; clone_size: .; j_call: TRBJ1-2; cdr3_aa: CASSLGRTGTLYGYTF; cdr3_nt: TGTGCCAGCAGCTTAGGGCGGACAGGGACCCTCTATGGCTACACCTTC
v_call: TRBV30; d_call: .; clone_size: .; j_call: TRBJ2-7; cdr3_aa: CAWSQKSGVVYEQYF; cdr3_nt: TGTGCCTGGAGCCAGAAGTCGGGAGTCGTCTACGAGCAGTACTTC
v_call: TRBV19; d_call: .; clone_size: .; j_call: TRBJ2-7; cdr3_aa: CASSQTSFGIYEQYF; cdr3_nt: TGTGCCAGTAGTCAAACTAGCTTTGGGATCTACGAGCAGTACTTC
v_call: TRBV28; d_call: TRBD2; clone_size: once; j_call: TRBJ2-7; cdr3_aa: CASSPGTKSSYEQYF; cdr3_nt: TGTGCCAGCAGCCCCGGGACTAAAAGCTCCTACGAGCAGTACTTC
v_call: TRBV4-2; d_call: TRBD1; clone_size: .; j_call: TRBJ1-1; cdr3_aa: CASSHRGGNSEAFF; cdr3_nt: TGTGCCAGCAGCCATCGAGGGGGCAACTCTGAAGCTTTCTTT
v_call: TRBV6-1; d_call: .; clone_size: .; j_call: TRBJ1-5; cdr3_aa: CASSWTYSNQPQHF; cdr3_nt: TGTGCCAGCAGTTGGACATATAGCAATCAGCCCCAGCATTTT
v_call: TRBV19; d_call: .; clone_size: .; j_call: TRBJ2-7; cdr3_aa: CASSIGLLYEQYF; cdr3_nt: TGTGCCAGTAGTATAGGACTGTTGTACGAGCAGTACTTC
v_call: TRBV7-2; d_call: .; clone_size: .; j_call: TRBJ2-5; cdr3_aa: CASSLALYGTQYF; cdr3_nt: TGTGCCAGCAGCTTAGCGCTGTATGGGACCCAGTACTTC
v_call: TRBV7-2; d_call: .; clone_size: .; j_call: TRBJ2-2; cdr3_aa: CASSPRGLGRTGELFF; cdr3_nt: TGTGCCAGCAGCCCCCGGGGGCTAGGCCGGACCGGGGAGCTGTTTTTT
v_call: TRBV5-6; d_call: .; clone_size: .; j_call: TRBJ2-5; cdr3_aa: CASSHGVQETQYF; cdr3_nt: TGTGCCAGCAGCCACGGGGTTCAAGAGACCCAGTACTTC
v_call: TRBV7-9; d_call: TRBD1; clone_size: .; j_call: TRBJ1-1; cdr3_aa: CASSQPGQGANEAFF; cdr3_nt: TGTGCCAGCAGCCAACCGGGACAGGGGGCCAATGAAGCTTTCTTT
v_call: TRBV15; d_call: .; clone_size: .; j_call: TRBJ1-3; cdr3_aa: CATSRDGRGISGNTIYF; cdr3_nt: TGTGCCACCAGCAGAGATGGTCGGGGAATATCTGGAAACACCATATATTTT
v_call: TRBV5-4; d_call: TRBD1; clone_size: .; j_call: TRBJ1-1; cdr3_aa: CASSLEQGRTEAFF; cdr3_nt: TGTGCCAGCAGCTTGGAACAGGGGCGCACTGAAGCTTTCTTT